This TCR beta chain was retrieved from a study of OX40 agonist ivuxolimab in advanced cancers. Background for the entire study: Ivuxolimab was an agonistic, fully human IgG2 monoclonal antibody directed against OX40 (CD134), a costimulatory receptor. Intravenous ivuxolimab was administered to patients every 2 weeks at six dose levels: 0.01, 0.1, 0.3, 1.5, 3 and 10 mg/kg. Of the roughly 50 dose-escalation patients, hepatocellular carcinoma was present in 19, melanoma in around 15, renal cell carcinoma in 9 and head and neck cancer in 9. A male proportion of 82.7% and a mean age of around 60 years, ranging from about 20 to 85, were recorded for the dose-escalation cohort. Prior anti-PD-1, anti-PD-L1 or anti-CTLA-4 therapy was permitted, and checkpoint inhibitors had been received by roughly two fifths of dose-escalation patients. Partial responses were achieved by three dose-escalation patients, of whom one had hepatocellular carcinoma and two had cutaneous melanoma. The purpose of peripheral TCRbeta sequencing was to test whether ivuxolimab changed TCR sequence diversity and led to clonal T-cell expansion. The paper describes the monotherapy dose-escalation part (N = 52 patients) of the phase I trial of ivuxolimab. The full study reports these points: Clonal expansion of both CD4+ and CD8+ blood T cells was observed from baseline to week 6 at doses 0.1 to 3.0 mg/kg. Low levels of normalized T-cell clonal expansion were also seen in some patients who did not respond. The antigen specificity of the peripheral T cells that underwent clonal expansion was not determined. After ivuxolimab, expanded clones were on average more numerous among CD8+ T cells than among CD4+ T cells. In the 0.1-3.0 mg/kg groups, partial responders had among the lowest normalized peripheral clonal expansion, particularly in CD8+ T cells.

The trial excluded patients who had a history of autoimmune disease or who were on systemic immunosuppression. Peripheral blood for TCR sequencing was drawn from every dose cohort at baseline, at cycle 4 day 1 and at cycle 7 day 1. Samples were obtained from an open-label, multicenter, first-in-human phase I dose-escalation trial of ivuxolimab. Adults with locally advanced or metastatic melanoma, renal cell, hepatocellular, or head and neck squamous cell carcinoma were enrolled in the trial. Before TCR sequencing, CD4+ T cells and CD8+ T cells were sorted from peripheral blood as separate populations. Note on this clone: Its antigen is not yet known. No qualities accompany the bases; no much larger clone lies one base away.

For sequencing of the TCRbeta CDR3 region, genomic DNA was extracted from the sorted cells. The immunoSEQ Assay was used to sequence the TCRbeta CDR3 regions. Imported from immuneACCESS, the table was reduced by TCRdb to in-frame sequences with V and J called. These copies leave out some clones; in studies compared against another copy, an unresolved V gene accounts for under half, and the cause of the remainder is not known. Counted in this sample were 100,000 to 150,000 clones; 90% of them appeared once. Approximately 1% of the sample comes from the top ten. Its CDR3 holds 15 amino acids, cysteine through phenylalanine. CDR3 DNA is the only sequence kept; it has 45 bases, read in frame from the first base. V is clipped by 10 bases and J by 6 bases, and the sequence between their germline boundaries is 21 bases long. CDR1 MNHNY and CDR2 SVGAGI were looked up in the germline V gene (reference sequence).

The sample was CD4+ or CD8+ T cells sorted from blood, taken in a trial of the OX40 agonist ivuxolimab. The receptor comes from an adult with an advanced solid tumor such as melanoma, head and neck, liver or kidney cancer. Recombination linked TRBV6-6 to TRBJ2-2; no confident D gene assignment can be made. The CDR3 protein: CATMWVGLVPGELFF. The base sequence is TGTGCCACCATGTGGGTAGGGCTAGTTCCCGGGGAGCTGTTTTTT.